What follows are 10 T cell receptor beta chains derived from one specimen sequenced in a study of blood T cell repertoires in COVID-19. Some clones are missing from TCRdb's copy, which holds only in-frame ones; the method was immunoSEQ multiplex PCR. The sample lists 60,000 to 70,000 clones, about 81% occurring once. Sequencing was carried out using peripheral blood. The receptors originated from a man older than 75 with acute or convalescent COVID-19.

This clone was seen a few times. The chain employs TRBV28 and TRBJ2-1; maybe TRBD1 (6 bases). The germline CDR1 and CDR2 sequences are MDHEN and SYDVKM. The CDR3 length is 13 residues. Trimming pared 2 bases from V and 7 bases from J, leaving 9 bases between. The CDR3 here is CASSLTGRNEQFF. The CDR3 DNA reads as TGTGCCAGCAGTTTAACAGGGCGGAATGAGCAGTTCTTC.

The V and J genes are TRBV2 and TRBJ2-3; TRBD2 matches at 7 bases. CDR1 is SNHLY, CDR2 FYNNEI, per germline. The CDR3 consists of 14 residues. The V segment lost 7 bases and the J segment 1 base; nucleotides outside the gene matches: 5. The CDR3 sequence: CASTPGRGTDTQYF. The CDR3 coding sequence is TGTGCCAGCACTCCTGGGAGGGGCACAGATACGCAGTATTTT.

The chain carries TRBV5-1 and TRBJ2-2; TRBD1 agrees at 10 bases. The J segment lost 4 bases and the V segment lost 4 bases, leaving 7 bases of the junction unmatched. The CDR3 consists of 16 residues. Germline V gene sequence: CDR1 SGHRS, CDR2 YFSETQ. The chain's CDR3 is CASSPPGQGGTGELFF. The CDR3 DNA reads as TGCGCCAGCAGCCCACCCGGACAGGGGGGCACCGGGGAGCTGTTTTTT.

Only a few counts were recorded for this clone. V and J are TRBV18 and TRBJ2-1; 7 bases match TRBD2. CDR1 is KGHSH and CDR2 is LQKENI in the germline V gene. Unmatched junction bases numbered 10, after V lost 3 bases and J lost 8 bases. The CDR3 sequence is 15 residues long. The CDR3 coding sequence is TGTGCCAGCTCACCTTTGGCGGGAGTTGGCGATGAGCAGTTCTTC. Protein product: CASSPLAGVGDEQFF.

This clone is a singleton in its sample. This chain connects TRBV12-3 or TRBV12-4 to TRBJ2-5; D unresolved. V lost 5 bases and J lost 5, with 6 bases in between. The CDR3 totals 11 residues. The CDR3 sequence is CASSNTETQYF. The CDR3 nucleotides are TGTGCCAGCAGTAACACGGAGACCCAGTACTTC.

J is TRBJ2-2 and V is TRBV19; 10 bases are a match to TRBD2. Germline V gene data show CDR1 as LNHDA and CDR2 as SQIVND (reference sequence). The CDR3 consists of 17 residues. V lost 7 bases to trimming and J lost 1 base; unmatched junction nucleotides: 9. The CDR3 DNA reads as TGTGCCAGTATCGTGGCTAGCGGGAGTTGGAACACCGGGGAGCTGTTTTTT. Protein product: CASIVASGSWNTGELFF.

The chain links TRBV29-1 to TRBJ2-5; possible D gene TRBD1, 5 bases. Germline V lookup: CDR1 SQVTM, CDR2 ANQGSEA. This CDR3 is 12 amino acids long. V was clipped by 1 base and J by 3 bases, with 6 bases between them. This CDR3 reads CSVEVREETQYF. The CDR3 nucleotides are TGCAGCGTTGAAGTCAGGGAAGAGACCCAGTACTTC.

The chain uses TRBV6-6 and TRBJ2-6; D call uncertain. Looked up from germline, CDR1 is MNHNY and CDR2 is SVGAGI (reference sequence). The CDR3 consists of 15 residues. V was trimmed by 2 bases and J by 0 bases, leaving 5 bases between them. The CDR3 is CASSYTGSGANVLTF. In DNA form, the CDR3 reads TGTGCCAGCAGTTACACCGGCTCTGGGGCCAACGTCCTGACTTTC.

The V and J genes are TRBV5-6 and TRBJ1-1; D is undetermined. The germline V gene encodes CDR1 SGHDT and CDR2 YYEEEE. CDR3 length: 15 residues. Trimming pared 4 bases from V and 7 bases from J, leaving 20 bases between. CDR3 in DNA: TGTGCCAGCAGCCCTTCGGTGAGGGTCGTCGGTGAAGCTTTCTTT. Translated, it gives CASSPSVRVVGEAFF.

The sample holds a few counts of this clone. The rearrangement uses TRBV7-9 and TRBJ2-1; 11 bases match TRBD2. Looked up from germline, CDR1 is SEHNR and CDR2 is FQNEAQ (reference sequence). Germline trimming cut 3 bases from V and 8 bases from J; bases unmatched to any gene: 6. The CDR3 extends over 15 amino acids. CDR3 sequence: CASSFSGGAVYEQFF. The CDR3 DNA follows: TGTGCCAGCAGCTTTAGCGGGGGGGCCGTTTATGAGCAGTTCTTC. Full variable domain (outside the CDR3, taken from reference TRBV7-9 and TRBJ2-1): DTGVSQNPRHKITKRGQNVTFRCDPISEHNRLYWYRQTLGQGPEFLTYFQNEAQLEKSRLLSDRFSAERPKGSFSTLEIQRTEQGDSAMYLCASSFSGGAVYEQFFGPGTRLTVL.